One sample yielded the 20 T cell receptor beta chains listed below, sequenced in a study of identical twins (dated by TCRdb to 2015 to 2016). The library was made by 5' RACE. Sequenced on an Illumina HiSeq 2000. The raw public data were reprocessed by TCRdb itself: fastp quality trimming at Q25, MiXCR clonotype calling, in-frame beta chains only. Entries are consolidated by CDR3 protein sequence, retaining the most common genes and DNA. The table for this sample lists around 1.7 million distinct CDR3 sequences; under 35% of them were counted only once. Of the sample, under 0.35% falls within the top ten clones. Sequenced: cord blood. These receptors came from a newborn girl in good health.

The V gene is TRBV6-2 or TRBV6-3, the J gene TRBJ2-3, with a tentative D call TRBD2 (6 bases). Trimming took off 3 bases at V and 2 bases at J, with 15 bases between the two ends. The CDR3 runs 16 residues. The V gene's germline CDR1 is MNHEY and CDR2 SVGEGT. The CDR3 nucleotides read TGTGCCAGCAGTTATCGAGTAGCGGCACTCACAGATACGCAGTATTTT. It translates to CASSYRVAALTDTQYF.

This clonotype occurred a few times. This rearrangement joins TRBV19 to TRBJ2-7; D may be TRBD1 (5 bases). CDR3 length: 13 amino acids. Germline V lookup: CDR1 LNHDA, CDR2 SQIVND (reference sequence). V was trimmed by 4 bases and J by 4 bases, leaving 11 bases between them. The CDR3 reads CASSNYQGYEQYF. As DNA, the CDR3 is TGTGCCAGTAGTAACTACCAGGGTTACGAGCAGTACTTC.

The rearrangement links TRBV20-1 to TRBJ2-1, with D perhaps TRBD1 or TRBD2 (6 bases each). Trimming pared 6 bases from V and 3 bases from J, leaving 18 bases between. Germline V CDR1 and CDR2: DFQATT, SNEGSKA (reference sequence). This CDR3 contains 15 residues. The CDR3 protein is CSARGLLTGYNEQFF. In DNA form, the CDR3 reads TGCAGTGCCAGGGGACTTCTTACCGGCTACAATGAGCAGTTCTTC.

Only a few counts were recorded for this clonotype. This sequence joins TRBV20-1 and TRBJ1-5, with D unclear. Germline V CDR1 and CDR2: DFQATT, SNEGSKA (reference sequence). CDR3 length equals 13 residues. V gave up 4 bases and J gave up 0 bases, with 7 bases separating them. CDR3 nucleotides: TGCAGTGCTAACACTAATAGCAATCAGCCCCAGCATTTT. Encoded protein: CSANTNSNQPQHF.

A few counts support this clonotype. The CDR3 protein is CASSSEGGSDEKLFF. The CDR3 bases are TGCGCCAGCAGCTCCGAGGGAGGGTCGGATGAAAAACTGTTTTTT. The V gene is TRBV5-1, the J gene TRBJ1-4, with D unresolved. V lost 3 bases and J lost 6, with 15 bases in between. The CDR3 has 15 residues. Germline assignment: CDR1 SGHRS and CDR2 YFSETQ.

J is TRBJ1-6 and V is TRBV28; no definite D call. The CDR3 runs to 11 residues. Germline CDR1 and CDR2: MDHEN and SYDVKM. V dropped 7 bases and J dropped 5 bases, with 3 bases sitting between them. The CDR3 loop is CASNHNSPLHF. As DNA, the CDR3 is TGTGCCAGCAACCATAATTCACCCCTCCACTTT.

The chain carries TRBV5-1 and TRBJ2-3, with 8 bases that match TRBD2. CDR3 length equals 13 residues. CDR1 and CDR2 from the germline V gene are SGHRS and YFSETQ. V lost 9 bases, J lost 2 bases, and 5 bases stayed unmatched. CDR3 sequence (DNA): TGCGCCACAGTAGCGGGGACCACAGATACGCAGTATTTT. Its protein is CATVAGTTDTQYF.

This clonotype has just a few counts. The rearrangement links TRBV30 to TRBJ1-5; unclear D gene. This CDR3 contains 15 residues. The germline CDR1 and CDR2 sequences are GTSNPN and SVGIG (reference sequence). The V gene lost 0 bases and the J gene lost 4 bases, with 13 bases spanning the gap. The CDR3 loop is CAWSVGGAVNQPQHF. The CDR3 DNA is TGTGCCTGGAGTGTAGGAGGTGCCGTGAATCAGCCCCAGCATTTT.

This clonotype was detected ten times or more. The chain employs TRBV6-5 and TRBJ1-2; D perhaps matches TRBD1 (6 bases). CDR3 length equals 15 residues. Germline V gene sequence: CDR1 MNHEY, CDR2 SVGAGI. The V end was cut by 2 bases, the J end by 5 bases, with 15 bases between. The DNA of the CDR3 is TGTGCCAGCAGTTACAGGGGGGTACAGTTTTATGGCTACACCTTC. Encoded protein: CASSYRGVQFYGYTF.

The chain uses TRBV10-3 and TRBJ1-1, with 10 bases matching TRBD1. V shed 6 bases, J shed 6 bases, and the junction held 7 bases outside the gene matches. Germline V gene lookup returns CDR1 ENHRY and CDR2 SYGVKD. The CDR3 is 14 residues long. The CDR3, as DNA: TGTGCCATCAGCGGGGACAGGGGAGGGGCTGAAGCTTTCTTT. Its protein is CAISGDRGGAEAFF.

This sequence joins TRBV6-1 and TRBJ1-2; no firm D call. V was pared by 7 bases and J by 8 bases, with 17 bases between. The V gene's germline CDR1 is MNHNS and CDR2 SASEGT. The CDR3 contains 13 residues. CDR3 nucleotide sequence: TGTGCCAGCATTCCTTCCGGGCCCGACGGCTACACCTTC. This sequence encodes CASIPSGPDGYTF.

The genes are TRBV6-1 and TRBJ1-1; possibly TRBD1 for D (6 bases). Trimming shortened V by 0 bases and J by 4 bases, and 12 bases separated the two germline ends. The V gene's germline CDR1 is MNHNS and CDR2 SASEGT. The CDR3 length is 15 residues. The CDR3 DNA follows: TGTGCCAGCAGTGAAGCGGCGGGCAGGGGCACTGAAGCTTTCTTT. Its protein is CASSEAAGRGTEAFF.

There are a few counts of this clonotype. The chain carries TRBV15 and TRBJ1-6; D remains unclear. In germline, CDR1 is LNHNV, CDR2 YYDKDF (reference sequence). The germline V and J ends were trimmed by 5 bases and 7 bases, with 9 bases remaining between them. This CDR3 has 13 amino acids. The CDR3 region is CATSPRWNSPLHF. The CDR3 bases are TGTGCCACCAGCCCCCGGTGGAATTCACCCCTCCACTTT. Drawing the rest from reference TRBV15 and TRBJ1-6, the complete variable domain is DAMVIQNPRYQVTQFGKPVTLSCSQTLNHNVMYWYQQKSSQAPKLLFHYYDKDFNNEADTPDNFQSRRPNTSFCFLDIRSPGLGDTAMYLCATSPRWNSPLHFGNGTRLTVT.

This rearrangement joins TRBV5-1 to TRBJ2-3, with 12 bases aligning to TRBD2. This CDR3 region has 17 residues. V was pared by 4 bases and J by 4 bases, with 10 bases of the junction left unmatched. The germline gives CDR1 SGHRS, CDR2 YFSETQ. CDR3 in amino acids: CASSVQGASGGADTQYF. The CDR3 DNA reads as TGCGCCAGCAGCGTCCAAGGAGCTAGCGGGGGGGCAGATACGCAGTATTTT.

The rearrangement uses TRBV20-1 and TRBJ2-5; 9 nucleotides line up with TRBD2. The J call may be faulty, since TRBJ2-4 better matches the DNA end. Germline V gene sequence: CDR1 DFQATT, CDR2 SNEGSKA (reference sequence). This CDR3 has 13 amino acids. CDR3 DNA sequence: TGCAGTGCTACTAGCGGGGCAGGGAACATTCAGTACTTC. It codes for CSATSGAGNIQYF.

As for this clonotype: A junction boundary mismatches the germline segment, possibly from a read error. The chain employs TRBV5-1 and TRBJ2-1; 11 nucleotides match TRBD2. Germline loops: CDR1 SGHRS, CDR2 YFSETQ. This CDR3 contains 16 residues. CDR3 in amino acids: CASSFVLAGAPNERFF. Here the CDR3 DNA reads TGCGCCAGCAGCTTCGTACTAGCGGGAGCCCCCAATGAGCGGTTCTTC.

The table lists this clonotype with a count of one. The genes are TRBV20-1 and TRBJ2-5, with unresolved D. The DNA end is more similar to TRBJ2-7, so the J call may be wrong. From germline, CDR1 is DFQATT and CDR2 SNEGSKA (reference sequence). The CDR3 sequence is 16 residues long. CDR3 coding DNA: TGCAGTGCTAGGGGGTCGGGTGGGCAGTGGGGCTACGAGCAGTACTTC. Protein product: CSARGSGGQWGYEQYF.

This chain links TRBV20-1 with TRBJ2-3; 8 nucleotides agree with TRBD2. Per germline, CDR1 DFQATT and CDR2 SNEGSKA (reference sequence). The CDR3 has 14 amino acids. The junction had 7 bases not matched to a gene; V was cut back by 6 bases and J by 2 bases. The CDR3 DNA sequence: TGCAGTGCCGGGGGGGGGTCCTACACAGATACGCAGTATTTT. Amino acid sequence: CSAGGGSYTDTQYF.

CDR3 sequence (DNA): TGCAGTGCTAGTCTTGGGCTCAACGAGCAGTACTTC. This sequence encodes CSASLGLNEQYF. J is TRBJ2-5 and V is TRBV20-1; D call uncertain. The closer fit of TRBJ2-7 to the DNA end suggests the J call may be wrong. The germline CDR1 and CDR2 sequences are DFQATT and SNEGSKA (reference sequence). CDR3 size: 12 residues.

The rearrangement joins TRBV28 to TRBJ2-7; 8 positions match TRBD2. Trimming removed 3 bases from V and 2 bases from J; junction bases left unmatched: 9. The CDR3 sequence is 16 residues long. Germline assignment: CDR1 MDHEN and CDR2 SYDVKM. The CDR3 protein is CASSFVHTSGTYEQYF. The CDR3 DNA follows: TGTGCCAGCAGTTTTGTACATACTAGCGGTACCTACGAGCAGTACTTC. Filled out from reference TRBV28 and TRBJ2-7, the complete variable domain reads DVKVTQSSRYLVKRTGEKVFLECVQDMDHENMFWYRQDPGLGLRLIYFSYDVKMKEKGDIPEGYSVSREKKERFSLILESASTNQTSMYLCASSFVHTSGTYEQYFGPGTRLTVT.